Below, 14 T cell receptor beta chains from the same sample are listed, as sequenced in a study of cytomegalovirus exposure and HLA in healthy donors. TCRdb's copy holds only in-frame clones and misses some; the assay was immunoSEQ multiplex PCR. The sample has hundreds of thousands of clones, about nine tenths seen once. The material sequenced was PBMCs. Receptors were obtained from a woman between 18 and 29 years old in good health and CMV-seronegative.

The chain combines TRBV27 with TRBJ2-7, with D perhaps matching TRBD1 (7 bases). The CDR3 length is 15 residues. V was pared by 6 bases and J by 4 bases, with 19 bases between. Germline V lookup: CDR1 MNHEY, CDR2 SMNVEV (reference sequence). The CDR3 DNA reads as TGTGCCAGCAGAGTCGGGGGACAGATAGGGTACGAGCAGTACTTC. This encodes CASRVGGQIGYEQYF.

The chain employs TRBV4-1 and TRBJ2-1, with a tentative D call TRBD2 (5 bases). The CDR3 spans 13 residues. V gave up 5 bases and J gave up 10 bases, with 15 bases separating them. Germline V gives CDR1 MGHRA, CDR2 YSYEKL. In DNA, the CDR3 is TGCGCCAGCAGCTCCATGGCCGGCGGGGAGCAGTTCTTC. Translation: CASSSMAGGEQFF.

The table lists this clone with a few counts. The rearrangement joins TRBV4-2 to TRBJ2-7; a weak D match, TRBD2 (5 bases). Germline V gives CDR1 LGHNA, CDR2 YNFKEQ. This CDR3 spans 14 amino acids. Trimming took 4 bases from V and 3 from J, leaving 13 bases between them. For the CDR3, the DNA is TGTGCCAGCAGCCCCCAGGACTCATTCTACGAGCAGTACTTC. Its protein is CASSPQDSFYEQYF.

The genes are TRBV28 and TRBJ2-2; 10 nucleotides agree with TRBD1. This CDR3 comprises 15 residues. Germline V gene sequence: CDR1 MDHEN, CDR2 SYDVKM. V dropped 7 bases and J dropped 5; count of bases not matched to a gene: 7. CDR3 region: CASTTGTGVTGELFF. DNA of the CDR3: TGTGCCAGCACCACCGGGACAGGGGTTACCGGGGAGCTGTTTTTT.

V and J are TRBV6-1 and TRBJ1-1; the match to TRBD1 covers 7 bases. Germline trimming cut 3 bases from V and 6 bases from J; bases unmatched to any gene: 4. The germline CDR1 and CDR2 sequences are MNHNS and SASEGT. The CDR3 covers 13 residues. CDR3 amino acids: CASSDTGQPEAFF. CDR3 DNA: TGTGCCAGCAGTGATACGGGACAGCCTGAAGCTTTCTTT.

The genes are TRBV27 and TRBJ2-1; a weak D match, TRBD1 (6 bases). The ends were cut back, 5 bases at V and 5 bases at J, with 16 bases in the middle. CDR1 and CDR2 (germline): MNHEY, SMNVEV (reference sequence). CDR3 length: 15 residues. In DNA, the CDR3 is TGTGCCAGCAGTCCCCTCGGGACACAAAACAATGAGCAGTTCTTC. Translation gives CASSPLGTQNNEQFF.

With regard to this clone: Other DNA sequences in the same sample also yield this CDR3. The rearrangement links TRBV15 to TRBJ2-3; D ambiguous. The germline V gene has CDR1 LNHNV and CDR2 YYDKDF (reference sequence). CDR3 length: 14 amino acids. Trimming took 1 base from V and 1 from J, leaving 6 bases between them. CDR3 in amino acids: CATSRGQGTDTQYF. The CDR3 DNA sequence: TGTGCCACCAGCAGAGGGCAAGGCACAGATACGCAGTATTTT.

The V call is TRBV4-2, the J call TRBJ1-1; D remains ambiguous. V was clipped by 1 base and J by 4 bases, with 7 bases between them. Per the germline V gene, CDR1 is LGHNA and CDR2 is YNFKEQ. This CDR3 region has 13 residues. For the CDR3, the DNA is TGTGCCAGCAGCCAAGTTGGAGGCACTGAAGCTTTCTTT. Its translation is CASSQVGGTEAFF.

The chain uses TRBV5-1 and TRBJ2-7; the D gene is possibly TRBD2 (6 bases). This CDR3 region has 14 residues. V shed 1 base and J shed 1 base, with 9 bases lying between them. Germline V gene lookup returns CDR1 SGHRS and CDR2 YFSETQ. CDR3 sequence: CASSLSSGSYEQYF. CDR3 nucleotide sequence: TGCGCCAGCAGCTTGAGTAGCGGATCCTACGAGCAGTACTTC.

This clone was detected only once. This chain links TRBV7-6 with TRBJ2-7; the match to TRBD1 covers 8 bases. V lost 4 bases and J lost 6; bases outside the gene matches: 8. Germline-derived CDR1 and CDR2 are SGHVS and FNYEAQ. The CDR3 covers 14 residues. CDR3 sequence: CASSSRQGPGEQYF. As DNA, the CDR3 is TGTGCCAGCAGCTCGCGACAGGGGCCGGGCGAGCAGTACTTC.

The CDR3 protein is CASSTSDAYEQYF. For the CDR3, the DNA is TGTGCCAGCAGCACTAGCGATGCCTACGAGCAGTACTTC. This rearrangement joins TRBV27 to TRBJ2-7; TRBD2 agrees at 7 bases. Looked up from germline, CDR1 is MNHEY and CDR2 is SMNVEV (reference sequence). CDR3 length equals 13 residues. With V trimmed by 6 bases and J by 2 bases, 4 bases remained unmatched.

This clone was seen just once. CDR3 sequence: CASSEGQELSEAFF. The DNA of the CDR3 is TGTGCCAGCAGTGAGGGACAGGAGTTAAGTGAAGCTTTCTTT. V usage is TRBV2 and J usage is TRBJ1-1; 8 bases line up with TRBD1. Germline V lookup: CDR1 SNHLY, CDR2 FYNNEI. This CDR3 contains 14 residues. The V and J ends lost 3 bases and 7 bases, in that order; junction bases with no gene match: 7.

This clone was picked up a small number of times. This chain joins TRBV6-6 and TRBJ2-5; TRBD2 is a possible D gene (5 bases). V lost 8 bases to trimming and J lost 2 bases, with 12 bases between them. This CDR3 spans 13 amino acids. The germline gives CDR1 MNHNY, CDR2 SVGAGI (reference sequence). CDR3 residues: CASVRTGQETQYF. The CDR3 DNA follows: TGTGCCAGCGTCCGGACGGGACAAGAGACCCAGTACTTC.

This clone was seen a few times. The CDR3 DNA is TGTGCCAGCAGTACGCCGAGACAGGGGAGTTACAAACTGTTTTTT. Amino acid sequence: CASSTPRQGSYKLFF. This chain links TRBV27 with TRBJ1-4; 8 bases map to TRBD1. CDR3 length: 15 residues. V lost 5 bases, J lost 11 bases, and 13 bases stayed unmatched. The germline gives CDR1 MNHEY, CDR2 SMNVEV (reference sequence).